Listed below are T cell receptor beta chains from one sample, sequenced in a study of cytomegalovirus exposure and HLA in healthy donors. The repertoire was sequenced with immunoSEQ multiplex PCR; TCRdb's copy has only in-frame clones and lacks some. This sample has about 120,000 clones, with about 87% found just once. The sample comprised PBMCs. These receptors all stem from a woman younger than 35 in good health and CMV-seronegative. The CDR3 runs from the conserved cysteine through the conserved F or W. Expanded clones are given a class, and other clones once, few, many or no size at all.

TRBJ1-2 | TRBV18 | - | CASSPTTGSSIYGYTF
TRBJ2-2 | TRBV4-2 | - | CASTYPGLAGNTGELFF
TRBJ1-2 | TRBV6-6 | - | CASSGGTGTGYTF
TRBJ2-6 | TRBV28 | - | CASRGTGGSGANVLTF
TRBJ2-1 | TRBV11-3 | - | CASSPTRASVYNEQFF
TRBJ2-1 | TRBV9 | - | CASSDTLAGGQREQFF
TRBJ2-3 | TRBV9 | - | CASSVAGTGQDTQYF
TRBJ2-7 | TRBV7-8 | - | CASSLGAPYEQYF
TRBJ2-2 | TRBV6-5 | - | CASSFDRGTTGELFF
TRBJ2-3 | TRBV6-5 | - | CASSYSILGEDTQYF
TRBJ1-6 | TRBV5-1 | - | CASSPDSSYNSPLHF
TRBJ1-2 | TRBV9 | - | CATQDYGYTF
TRBJ1-3 | TRBV5-4 | - | CASSFKGGGNTIYF
TRBJ2-1 | TRBV7-9 | - | CASSPRRGSSAGGYNEQFF
TRBJ2-3 | TRBV2 | - | CASSRQFLGDTQYF
TRBJ1-2 | TRBV19 | - | CAARGQGSFDGYTF
TRBJ1-1 | TRBV6-5 | - | CASRAQLSRTEAFF
TRBJ2-7 | TRBV6-4 | - | CASSDSELTSGAYEQYF
TRBJ2-6 | TRBV4-3 | - | CASSQDGATLTF
TRBJ1-3 | TRBV4-1 | - | CASSQQQGTGNTIYF
TRBJ1-4 | TRBV5-6 | once | CASSLTGTGNEKLFF
TRBJ2-1 | TRBV7-8 | - | CASSFPQSRDRAVNEQFF
TRBJ2-5 | TRBV7-2 | - | CASSLVTVRGQETQYF
TRBJ2-7 | TRBV27 | - | CASSLDSSYEQYF
TRBJ1-1 | TRBV30 | once | CAWKLKGGPFF
TRBJ2-7 | TRBV7-2 | - | CASSFAPTAAYEQYF
TRBJ1-4 | TRBV2 | - | CASSAGPNEKLFF
TRBJ1-5 | TRBV6-1 | - | CASSEQGSNQPQHF
TRBJ2-3 | TRBV9 | - | CASSVGMERADTQYF
TRBJ2-2 | TRBV27 | - | CASGLAGPTGELFF
TRBJ2-2 | TRBV6-1 | few | CASIGQDVTGELFF
TRBJ2-6 | TRBV27 | - | CASSSPGTGVPGANVLTF
TRBJ2-1 | TRBV6-4 | - | CASSDSTGGYNEQFF
TRBJ1-1 | TRBV27 | - | CASSGSGTGAFF
TRBJ2-5 | TRBV6-5 | - | CASSYQQGWGQETQYF
TRBJ1-1 | TRBV19 | - | CASIRTGMNTEAFF
TRBJ1-4 | TRBV4-3 | - | CASSQGDRGNEKLFF
TRBJ2-3 | TRBV20-1 | - | CSASSAEVQYF
TRBJ2-1 | TRBV27 | - | CASRPLTGQGIYNEQFF
TRBJ2-1 | TRBV7-3 | - | CASSLGAGGVTEQFF
TRBJ2-3 | TRBV7-9 | - | CASSDTGGSTDTQYF
TRBJ1-2 | TRBV5-6 | - | CASSLEDFGYTF
TRBJ1-1 | TRBV7-8 | - | CASSSPQVGTEAFF
TRBJ2-3 | TRBV5-1 | - | CASSLGGTGDSTDTQYF
TRBJ2-5 | TRBV4-2 | - | CASSQELVNWPQYF
TRBJ2-3 | TRBV7-2 | - | CASTSRRTDTQYF
TRBJ2-5 | TRBV28 | - | CASSMGQRPETQYF
TRBJ2-1 | TRBV28 | - | CASSGGSYNEQFF
TRBJ2-2 | TRBV10-3 | - | CAISLGLAVTGELFF
TRBJ1-5 | TRBV30 | few | CAWSAGGDQPQHF
TRBJ2-7 | TRBV19 | few | CASSMVGGSYEQYF
TRBJ2-7 | TRBV5-6 | - | CASSNNRRSSSYEQYF
TRBJ2-7 | TRBV7-2 | few | CASSLNRVAYEQYF